Sequencing of this T cell receptor beta chain was carried out in a study of response to subunit inactivated influenza vaccine. Overall study results and limits: The authors offered the suggestion that each seasonal influenza vaccination recruits few new T cells.

Using its own MiXCR run on the RT-PCR reads, TCRdb lists one record per CDR3 protein. There are approximately 230,000 distinct CDR3 sequences in the sample; less than 15% occur only once, and approximately 8.4% lies in the top ten. V was clipped by 1 base and J by 0 bases; unmatched bases: 3. This CDR3 region has 15 residues. Germline CDR1 is SGHKS and CDR2 is YYEKEE (reference sequence). A note on this clonotype: The antigen is not known.

The V and J genes are TRBV5-5 and TRBJ2-7; TRBD2 aligns across 8 bases. The sequenced sample was non-naive T cells sorted from PBMCs, obtained roughly 15 days before vaccination. The sequence was obtained from a man between 45 and 60 years old who received an inactivated influenza vaccine. CDR3 region: CASSLSGGLSYEQYF. In nucleotides, the CDR3 is TGTGCCAGCAGCTTGTCGGGGGGGCTCTCCTACGAGCAGTACTTC.